The 14 T cell receptor beta chains in this list originate from one sample, sequenced in a study of monozygotic twins with inflammatory bowel disease (dated by TCRdb to about 2019). Library method: 5' RACE. The sample was run on an Illumina HiSeq 2500. TCRdb reprocessed the reads; each CDR3 protein sequence makes one entry, and DNA is unavailable. This sample's table carries roughly 320,000 distinct CDR3 sequences. The top ten clonotypes cover 5.6% of the sample. Sequencing used blood. These receptors were obtained from a human donor with ulcerative colitis or Crohn's disease, or a healthy co-twin of an affected twin (not recorded which).

V gene TRBV29-1 combines with J gene TRBJ2-3. The CDR3 has 12 residues. Germline V gene lookup returns CDR1 SQVTM and CDR2 ANQGSEA. This CDR3 is CSVALRTDTQYF.

The V call is TRBV7-6, the J call TRBJ1-1; without DNA, the TCRdb call of TRBD1 cannot be checked. Looked up from germline, CDR1 is SGHVS and CDR2 is FNYEAQ. The CDR3 runs 15 residues. This CDR3 reads CASSLGTGSGTEAFF.

The chain couples TRBV6-2 or TRBV6-3 to TRBJ2-3; TCRdb lists TRBD1, though no DNA is available to test this call. This CDR3 has 15 amino acids. Germline lookup yields CDR1 MNHEY and CDR2 SVGEGT. This CDR3 reads CASSSPGQGTDTQYF.

The CDR3 spells CASSVRGSVDSPLHF. The chain has TRBV9 and TRBJ1-6; TCRdb gives TRBD1 as the D gene, but with no DNA this cannot be confirmed. Germline assignment: CDR1 SGDLS and CDR2 YYNGEE. This CDR3 spans 15 amino acids. Based on the CDR3 plus reference TRBV9 and TRBJ1-6, the full variable domain is DSGVTQTPKHLITATGQRVTLRCSPRSGDLSVYWYQQSLDQGLQFLIQYYNGEERAKGNILERFSAQQFPDLHSELNLSSLELGDSALYFCASSVRGSVDSPLHFGNGTRLTVT.

V usage is TRBV29-1 and J usage is TRBJ1-1. Germline V lookup: CDR1 SQVTM, CDR2 ANQGSEA. The length of the CDR3 is 14 residues. Here the CDR3 reads CSDREGNLNTEAFF.

The genes are TRBV11-1 and TRBJ1-2; with no DNA, the TCRdb D assignment of TRBD1 cannot be verified. The germline CDR1 and CDR2 sequences are SGHAT and FQDESV (reference sequence). The CDR3 extends over 13 amino acids. The CDR3 spells CASSPGTGRDYTF.

The chain carries TRBV19 and TRBJ1-2; with no DNA, the TCRdb D assignment of TRBD1 cannot be verified. The CDR3 runs 15 residues. Germline loops: CDR1 LNHDA, CDR2 SQIVND (reference sequence). The CDR3 loop is CASILSGGGVYGYTF.

The chain combines TRBV7-9 with TRBJ2-5; TCRdb proposes TRBD2, but this gene call is untestable without DNA. Germline assignment: CDR1 SEHNR and CDR2 FQNEAQ (reference sequence). This CDR3 comprises 14 residues. Here the CDR3 reads CASSYYTGPETQYF. The complete variable domain, with remaining parts taken from reference TRBV7-9 and TRBJ2-5, reads DTGVSQNPRHKITKRGQNVTFRCDPISEHNRLYWYRQTLGQGPEFLTYFQNEAQLEKSRLLSDRFSAERPKGSFSTLEIQRTEQGDSAMYLCASSYYTGPETQYFGPGTRLLVL.

The rearrangement joins TRBV12-3 or TRBV12-4 to TRBJ2-5; there is no DNA to check the TCRdb D call of TRBD2. CDR3 length: 17 amino acids. CDR3: CASSSGTSGRNQETQYF.

The chain carries TRBV9 and TRBJ1-1. Looked up from germline, CDR1 is SGDLS and CDR2 is YYNGEE. The CDR3 contains 13 residues. This chain's CDR3 is CASSVAVNTEAFF.

This chain's CDR3 is CASSLGQSKSPLHF. The chain couples TRBV5-1 to TRBJ1-6; lacking DNA, the TRBD1 call made by TCRdb goes unchecked. Per the germline V gene, CDR1 is SGHRS and CDR2 is YFSETQ. This CDR3 has 14 residues.

The chain is built from TRBV5-1 and TRBJ2-5; TCRdb designates TRBD1, a call that cannot be tested without DNA. This CDR3 has 15 residues. The germline gives CDR1 SGHRS, CDR2 YFSETQ. The CDR3: CASSSRGLGQETQYF.

The CDR3 loop reads CASSQETGTSGYNEQFF. This chain connects TRBV4-2 to TRBJ2-1; the TRBD2 assignment by TCRdb is unverifiable without DNA. Germline V CDR1 and CDR2: LGHNA, YNFKEQ. The CDR3 is made up of 17 amino acids.

The rearrangement uses TRBV4-3 and TRBJ1-2; TCRdb reports TRBD1, a call that lacks DNA to check it against. In germline, CDR1 is LGHNA, CDR2 YSLEER. The CDR3 sequence is 15 residues long. The CDR3 region is CASSQKAGVNYGYTF.